Sequencing of this T cell receptor beta chain was carried out in a study of control samples from healthy donors and cancer patients. The CDR3 extends over 12 amino acids. The germline CDR1 and CDR2 sequences are MNHEY and SVGAGI. Trimming pared 8 bases from V and 7 bases from J, leaving 14 bases between. TCRdb keeps only in-frame clones here, not all; method: immunoSEQ multiplex PCR. This sample carries fewer than 40,000 clones, 94% of them seen once, and the ten largest clones take 5% to 8%. The chain recombines TRBV6-5 with TRBJ1-2, with D unresolved. Sample: blood. The receptor's source is a man aged 55 to 70 in good health. For the CDR3, the DNA is TGTGCCAGCGGGGAGTTGCGTCTTGGCTACACCTTC. Its translation is CASGELRLGYTF.